This entry features one T cell receptor (beta chain) sequence. Using immunoSEQ multiplex PCR, the repertoire was profiled, and TCRdb retains in-frame clones only, with some absent. The sample contains around 150,000 clones, approximately 81% of which appear only once. These data come from a study of blood T cell repertoires in COVID-19. For the study at large: Researchers got acute and convalescent COVID-19 samples from the United States, Italy and Spain.

From germline, CDR1 is SGHTA and CDR2 FQGNSA. The CDR3 contains 18 residues. The J segment lost 0 bases and the V segment lost 5 bases, leaving 12 bases of the junction unmatched. The source material was peripheral blood. This chain uses TRBV7-2 with TRBJ2-2; 7 positions agree with TRBD1. This receptor was identified in a man between 40 and 49 years old with acute or convalescent COVID-19. CDR3 nucleotides: TGTGCCAGCAGCCCCCCTTTGGGCAGGGGGACGAACACCGGGGAGCTGTTTTTT. It translates to CASSPPLGRGTNTGELFF.